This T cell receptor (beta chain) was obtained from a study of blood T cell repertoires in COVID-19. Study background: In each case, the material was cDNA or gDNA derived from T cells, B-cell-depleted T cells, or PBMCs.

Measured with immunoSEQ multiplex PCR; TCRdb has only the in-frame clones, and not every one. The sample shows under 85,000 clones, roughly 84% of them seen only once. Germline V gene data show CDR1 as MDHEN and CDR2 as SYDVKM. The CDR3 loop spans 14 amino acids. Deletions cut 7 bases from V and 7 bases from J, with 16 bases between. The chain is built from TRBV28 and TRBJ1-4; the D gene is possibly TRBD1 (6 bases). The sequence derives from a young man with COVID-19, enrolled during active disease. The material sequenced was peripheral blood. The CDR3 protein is CASKLGGAAEKLFF. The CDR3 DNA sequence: TGTGCCAGCAAGTTAGGGGGGGCGGCTGAAAAACTGTTTTTT.